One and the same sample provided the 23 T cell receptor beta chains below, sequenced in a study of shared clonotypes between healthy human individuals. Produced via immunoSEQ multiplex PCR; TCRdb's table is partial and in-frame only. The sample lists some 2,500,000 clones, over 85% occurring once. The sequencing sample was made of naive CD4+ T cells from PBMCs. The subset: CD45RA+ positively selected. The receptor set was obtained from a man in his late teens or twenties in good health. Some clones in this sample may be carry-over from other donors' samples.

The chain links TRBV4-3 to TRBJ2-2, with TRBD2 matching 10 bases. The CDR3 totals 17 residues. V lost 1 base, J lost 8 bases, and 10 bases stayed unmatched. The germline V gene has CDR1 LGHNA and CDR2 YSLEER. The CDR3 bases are TGCGCCAGCAGCCAAGTTCCACTAGCGGGACGCACTGGGGAGCTGTTTTTT. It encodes CASSQVPLAGRTGELFF.

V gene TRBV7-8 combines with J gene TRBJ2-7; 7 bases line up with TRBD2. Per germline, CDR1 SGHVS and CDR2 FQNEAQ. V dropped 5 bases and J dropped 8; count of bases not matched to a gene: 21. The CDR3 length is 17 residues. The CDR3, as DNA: TGTGCCAGCAGCAATATGAGGCCCCGGGGGGTGGTTGCCCAGCAGTACTTC. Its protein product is CASSNMRPRGVVAQQYF. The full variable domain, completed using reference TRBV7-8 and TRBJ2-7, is GAGVSQSPRYKVAKRGQDVALRCDPISGHVSLFWYQQALGQGPEFLTYFQNEAQLDKSGLPSDRFFAERPEGSVSTLKIQRTQQEDSAVYLCASSNMRPRGVVAQQYFGPGTRLTVT.

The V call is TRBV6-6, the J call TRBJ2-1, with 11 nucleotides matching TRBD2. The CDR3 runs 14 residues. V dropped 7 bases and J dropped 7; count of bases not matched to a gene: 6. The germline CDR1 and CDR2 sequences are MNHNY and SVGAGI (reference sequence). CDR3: CASNTIAGGNEQFF. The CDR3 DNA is TGTGCCAGCAACACAATAGCGGGGGGGAATGAGCAGTTCTTC.

CDR3 protein: CASSERQGQQYF. CDR3 coding DNA: TGTGCCAGCAGCGAGCGACAGGGGCAGCAGTACTTC. This chain joins TRBV7-9 and TRBJ2-7; 8 positions agree with TRBD1. The ends lost 5 bases at V and 8 bases at J; junction bases unmatched: 5. This CDR3 is 12 amino acids long. The germline V gene encodes CDR1 SEHNR and CDR2 FQNEAQ (reference sequence).

The CDR3 coding sequence is TGCAGCGCTGGGCGGGACATACAAAATGAGCAGTTCTTC. Protein: CSAGRDIQNEQFF. The J gene is TRBJ2-1, the V gene TRBV29-1; TRBD1 or TRBD2 may be the D gene (6 bases each). Trimming removed 7 bases from V and 7 bases from J, with 17 bases in between. This CDR3 is built from 13 residues. Germline loops: CDR1 SQVTM, CDR2 ANQGSEA.

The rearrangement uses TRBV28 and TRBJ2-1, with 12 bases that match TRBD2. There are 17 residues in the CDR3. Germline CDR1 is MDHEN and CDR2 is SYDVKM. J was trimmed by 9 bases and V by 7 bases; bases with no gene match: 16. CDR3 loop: CASNTRPTSGSGGEQFF. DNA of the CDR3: TGTGCCAGCAACACTCGTCCGACTAGCGGGAGTGGGGGTGAGCAGTTCTTC.

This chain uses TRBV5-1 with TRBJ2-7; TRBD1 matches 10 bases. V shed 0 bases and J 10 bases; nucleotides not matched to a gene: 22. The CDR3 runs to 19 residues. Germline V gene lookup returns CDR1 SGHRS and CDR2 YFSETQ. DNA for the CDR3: TGCGCCAGCAGCTTGGGACAGGGGGCACTGGGGACCCGAGCCCCGCATCAGTACTTC. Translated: CASSLGQGALGTRAPHQYF.

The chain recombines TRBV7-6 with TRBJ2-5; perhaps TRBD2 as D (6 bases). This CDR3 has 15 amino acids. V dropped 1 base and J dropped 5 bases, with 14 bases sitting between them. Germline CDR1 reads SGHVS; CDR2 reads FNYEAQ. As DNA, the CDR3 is TGTGCCAGCAGCTTAGGTCTAGCGAAATGGGAGACCCAGTACTTC. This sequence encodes CASSLGLAKWETQYF.

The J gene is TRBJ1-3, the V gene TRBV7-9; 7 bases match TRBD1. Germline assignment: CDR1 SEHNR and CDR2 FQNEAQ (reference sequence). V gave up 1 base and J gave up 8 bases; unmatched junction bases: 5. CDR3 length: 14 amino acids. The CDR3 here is CASSLVGQSDTIYF. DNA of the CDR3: TGTGCCAGCAGCTTAGTGGGACAGTCAGACACCATATATTTT.

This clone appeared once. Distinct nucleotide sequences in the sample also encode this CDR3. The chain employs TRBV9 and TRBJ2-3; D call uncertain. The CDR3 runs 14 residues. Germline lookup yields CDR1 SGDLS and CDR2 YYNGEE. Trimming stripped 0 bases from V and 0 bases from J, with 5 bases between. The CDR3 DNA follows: TGTGCCAGCAGCGTAGGGAGTAGCACAGATACGCAGTATTTT. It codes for CASSVGSSTDTQYF.

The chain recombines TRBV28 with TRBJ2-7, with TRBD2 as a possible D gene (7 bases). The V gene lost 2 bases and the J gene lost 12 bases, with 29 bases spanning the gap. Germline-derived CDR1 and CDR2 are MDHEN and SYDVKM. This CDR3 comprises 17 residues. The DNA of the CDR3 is TGTGCCAGCAGTTTAACGGTAGTGGGGGCTAGCGGACCGGAGGGGTACTTC. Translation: CASSLTVVGASGPEGYF.

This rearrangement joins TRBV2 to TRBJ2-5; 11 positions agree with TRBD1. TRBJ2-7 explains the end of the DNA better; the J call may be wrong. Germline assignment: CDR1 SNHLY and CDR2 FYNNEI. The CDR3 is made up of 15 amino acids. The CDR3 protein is CASSVLGQGVYEQYF. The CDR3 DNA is TGTGCCAGCAGTGTCCTGGGACAGGGGGTCTACGAGCAGTACTTC.

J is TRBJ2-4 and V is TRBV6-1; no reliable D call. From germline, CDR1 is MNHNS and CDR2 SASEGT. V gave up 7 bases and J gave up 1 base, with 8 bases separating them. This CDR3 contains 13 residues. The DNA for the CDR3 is TGTGCCAGCAACGGTGATGCCAAAAACATTCAGTACTTC. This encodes CASNGDAKNIQYF.

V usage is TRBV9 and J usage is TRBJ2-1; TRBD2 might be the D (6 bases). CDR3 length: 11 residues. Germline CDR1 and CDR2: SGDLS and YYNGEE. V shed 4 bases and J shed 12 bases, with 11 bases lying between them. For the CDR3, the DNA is TGTGCCAGCAGCCCGGGGACTTTGCAGTTCTTC. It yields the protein CASSPGTLQFF.

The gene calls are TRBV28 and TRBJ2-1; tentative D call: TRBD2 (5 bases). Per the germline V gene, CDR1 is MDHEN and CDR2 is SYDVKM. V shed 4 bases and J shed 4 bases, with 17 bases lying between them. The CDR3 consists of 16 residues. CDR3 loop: CASSSPGLGGYNEQFF. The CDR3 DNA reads TGTGCCAGCAGTTCCCCCGGATTAGGAGGTTACAATGAGCAGTTCTTC.

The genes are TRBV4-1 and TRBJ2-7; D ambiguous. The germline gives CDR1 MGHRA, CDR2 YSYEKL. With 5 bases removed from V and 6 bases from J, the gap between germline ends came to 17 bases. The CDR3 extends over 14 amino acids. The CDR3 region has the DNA TGCGCCAGCAGCAACCCGGCAGTGGCTACCGAGCAGTACTTC. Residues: CASSNPAVATEQYF.

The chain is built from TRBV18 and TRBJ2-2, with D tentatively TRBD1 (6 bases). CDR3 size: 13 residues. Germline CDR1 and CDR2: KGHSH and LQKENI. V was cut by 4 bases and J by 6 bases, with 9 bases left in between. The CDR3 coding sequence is TGTGCCAGCTCACATGACAGGCCCGGGGAGCTGTTTTTT. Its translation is CASSHDRPGELFF.

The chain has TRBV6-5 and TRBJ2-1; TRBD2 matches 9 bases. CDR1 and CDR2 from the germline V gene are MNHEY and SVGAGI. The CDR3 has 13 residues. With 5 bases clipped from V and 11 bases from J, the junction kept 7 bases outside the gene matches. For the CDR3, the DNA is TGTGCCAGCAGTAACTTAGCGGGGGTAAAGCAGTTCTTC. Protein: CASSNLAGVKQFF.

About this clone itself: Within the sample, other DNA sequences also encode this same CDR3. The CDR3 is CASSGQQETQYF. CDR3 in DNA: TGTGCCAGCAGCGGACAGCAAGAGACCCAGTACTTC. This rearrangement joins TRBV2 to TRBJ2-5; the D gene is possibly TRBD1 (6 bases). The V end lost 6 bases, the J end lost 2 bases, and 7 bases lay between the germline ends. Germline CDR1 SNHLY, CDR2 FYNNEI. This CDR3 has 12 residues.

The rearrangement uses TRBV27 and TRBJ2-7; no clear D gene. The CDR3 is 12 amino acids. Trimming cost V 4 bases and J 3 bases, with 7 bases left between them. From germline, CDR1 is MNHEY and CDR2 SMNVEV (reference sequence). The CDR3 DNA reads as TGTGCCAGCAGTTCGACTCTCTACGAGCAGTACTTC. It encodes CASSSTLYEQYF.

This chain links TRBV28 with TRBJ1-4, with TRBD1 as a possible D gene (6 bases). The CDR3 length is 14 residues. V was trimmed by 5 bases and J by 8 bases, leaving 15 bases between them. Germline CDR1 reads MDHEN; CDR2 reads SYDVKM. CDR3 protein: CASSSDRLREKLFF. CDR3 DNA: TGTGCCAGCAGTAGCGACAGGTTACGAGAAAAACTGTTTTTT.

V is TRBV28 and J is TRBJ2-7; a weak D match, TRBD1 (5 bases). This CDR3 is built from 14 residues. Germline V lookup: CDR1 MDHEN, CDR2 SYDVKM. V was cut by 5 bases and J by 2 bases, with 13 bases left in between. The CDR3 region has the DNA TGTGCCAGCAGTCTCGCAGGGTGGGCCTACGAGCAGTACTTC. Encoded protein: CASSLAGWAYEQYF.

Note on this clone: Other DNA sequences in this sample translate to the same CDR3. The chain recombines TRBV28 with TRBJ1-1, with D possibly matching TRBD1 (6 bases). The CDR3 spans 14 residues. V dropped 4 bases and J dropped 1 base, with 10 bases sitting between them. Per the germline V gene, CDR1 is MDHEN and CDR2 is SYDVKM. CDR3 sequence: CASSSTGQNTEAFF. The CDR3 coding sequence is TGTGCCAGCAGTTCGACGGGACAGAACACTGAAGCTTTCTTT.